This TCR beta chain was profiled in a study of chemoradiotherapy in HPV16-positive cancers. Study context: Candidate HPV-specific clones and shared TCR motifs came from a couple of HPV16-positive patients. Whole-study results and caveats: Functional assays defining HPV-specific T cells used only a couple of HPV16-positive patients. Candidate HPV-specific clones and E7-related TCR motifs grew in tumor during treatment.

V was pared by 6 bases and J by 0 bases, with 15 bases between. Germline assignment: CDR1 SGHNT and CDR2 YENEEA. CDR3 size: 17 residues. Method: immunoSEQ multiplex PCR; TCRdb's copy keeps in-frame clones and lacks some. Of some 11,000 clones listed, around 62% are singletons. To note about this clone: Antigen: not known.

The TCR comes from a human donor with HPV-associated anogenital cancer. The sample was taken from a patient who underwent chemoradiotherapy. J is TRBJ2-6 and V is TRBV11-3; D is perhaps TRBD2 (5 bases). CDR3 sequence: CASSTYRERSGANVLTF. CDR3 in DNA: TGTGCCAGCAGTACCTATCGGGAACGCTCTGGGGCCAACGTCCTGACTTTC.